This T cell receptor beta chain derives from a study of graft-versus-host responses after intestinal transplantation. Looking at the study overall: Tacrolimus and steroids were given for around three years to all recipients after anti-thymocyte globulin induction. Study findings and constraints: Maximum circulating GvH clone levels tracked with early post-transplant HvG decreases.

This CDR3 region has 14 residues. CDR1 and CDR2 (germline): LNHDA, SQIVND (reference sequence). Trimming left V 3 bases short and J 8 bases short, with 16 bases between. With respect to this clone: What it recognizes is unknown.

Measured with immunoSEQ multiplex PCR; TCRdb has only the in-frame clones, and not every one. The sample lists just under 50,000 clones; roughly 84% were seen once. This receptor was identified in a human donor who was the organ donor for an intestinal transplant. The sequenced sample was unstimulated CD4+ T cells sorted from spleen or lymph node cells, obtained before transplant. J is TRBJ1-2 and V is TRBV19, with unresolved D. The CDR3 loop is CASSIRALSQGYTF. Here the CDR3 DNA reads TGTGCCAGTAGTATCCGGGCTCTTTCCCAAGGCTACACCTTC.